The subject of this entry is one T cell receptor beta chain. This sample stems from a study of blood T cell repertoires in COVID-19. For the study at large: The study drew acute and convalescent COVID-19 samples from the United States, Italy and Spain. PBMCs, B-cell-depleted T cells, or T cells provided the cDNA or gDNA that made up the material.

Per the germline V gene, CDR1 is LGHDT and CDR2 is YNNKEL (reference sequence). V was clipped by 0 bases and J by 9 bases, with 12 bases between them. This CDR3 is built from 14 residues. Individuals aged about 18 to 89 years were recruited from some 26 US areas. TCRdb's table, derived via immunoSEQ multiplex PCR, lists solely in-frame clones and lacks some. This table has 200,000 or so clones, roughly 88% appearing once. Sequenced input: PBMCs or T cells enriched from blood (not recorded which). The chain combines TRBV3-1 (or the pseudogene TRBV3-2) with TRBJ1-5; no clear D gene. This clonotype was sampled from a woman aged 40 to 50 with acute COVID-19. The CDR3 sequence: CASSQERVGWPQHF. The CDR3 DNA is TGTGCCAGCAGCCAAGAGAGGGTAGGGTGGCCCCAGCATTTT.